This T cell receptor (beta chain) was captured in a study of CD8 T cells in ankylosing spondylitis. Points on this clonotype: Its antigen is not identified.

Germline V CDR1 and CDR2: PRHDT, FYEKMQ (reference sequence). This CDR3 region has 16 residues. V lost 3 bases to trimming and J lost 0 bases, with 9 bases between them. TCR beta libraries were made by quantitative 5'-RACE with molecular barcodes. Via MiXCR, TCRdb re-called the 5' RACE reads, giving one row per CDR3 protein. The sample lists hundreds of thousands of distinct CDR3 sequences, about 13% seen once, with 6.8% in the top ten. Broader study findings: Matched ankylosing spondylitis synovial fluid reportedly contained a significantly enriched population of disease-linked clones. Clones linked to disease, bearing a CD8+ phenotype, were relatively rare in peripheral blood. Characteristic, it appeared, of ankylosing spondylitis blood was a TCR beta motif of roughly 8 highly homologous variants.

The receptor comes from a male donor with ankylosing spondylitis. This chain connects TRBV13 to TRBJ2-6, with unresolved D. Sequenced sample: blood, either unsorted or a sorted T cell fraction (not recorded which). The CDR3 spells CASSFSGPSGANVLTF. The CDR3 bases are TGTGCCAGCAGCTTCTCCGGTCCCTCTGGGGCCAACGTCCTGACTTTC.